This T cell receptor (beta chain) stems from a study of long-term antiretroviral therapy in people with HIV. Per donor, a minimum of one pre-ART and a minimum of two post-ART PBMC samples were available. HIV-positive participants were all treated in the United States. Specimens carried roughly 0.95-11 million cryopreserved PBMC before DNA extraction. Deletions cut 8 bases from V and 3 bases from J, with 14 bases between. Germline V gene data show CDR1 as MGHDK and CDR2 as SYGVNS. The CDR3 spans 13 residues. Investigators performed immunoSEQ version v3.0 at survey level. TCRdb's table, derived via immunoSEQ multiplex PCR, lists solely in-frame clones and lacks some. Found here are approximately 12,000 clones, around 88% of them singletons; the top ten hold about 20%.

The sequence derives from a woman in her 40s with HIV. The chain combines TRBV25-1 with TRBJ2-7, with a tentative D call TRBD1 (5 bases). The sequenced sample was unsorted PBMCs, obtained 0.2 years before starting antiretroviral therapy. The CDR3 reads CASSEQVVYEQYF. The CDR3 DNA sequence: TGTGCCAGCTCGGAACAGGTTGTCTACGAGCAGTACTTC.